The entry that follows covers one TCR beta chain sequence. As processed by the authors: Amplification from reference gene primers served as the basis for estimated nucleated cell counts. Using immunoSEQ multiplex PCR, the repertoire was profiled, and TCRdb retains in-frame clones only, with some absent. That table furnishes V, J and clone size, whereas the DNA furnished D and trimming. The sample holds roughly 250,000 clones; 65% to 85% are singletons and the top ten take less than 2%. This sample is drawn from a study of blood T cell repertoires in COVID-19. Study overall: The study drew acute and convalescent COVID-19 samples from the United States, Italy and Spain. Sample material is recorded as cDNA or gDNA derived from T cells, B-cell-depleted T cells, or PBMCs.

This CDR3 contains 15 residues. Trimming cost V 6 bases and J 2 bases, with 17 bases left between them. Germline assignment: CDR1 MDHEN and CDR2 SYDVKM. The genes are TRBV28 and TRBJ2-7; D is ambiguous. The receptor was derived from a woman aged 40 to 49 who had recovered from COVID-19. Sequencing was carried out using peripheral blood. For the CDR3, the DNA is TGTGCCAGCAGCTACGCTCGGTTGGTAGCCTACGAGCAGTACTTC. This sequence encodes CASSYARLVAYEQYF.